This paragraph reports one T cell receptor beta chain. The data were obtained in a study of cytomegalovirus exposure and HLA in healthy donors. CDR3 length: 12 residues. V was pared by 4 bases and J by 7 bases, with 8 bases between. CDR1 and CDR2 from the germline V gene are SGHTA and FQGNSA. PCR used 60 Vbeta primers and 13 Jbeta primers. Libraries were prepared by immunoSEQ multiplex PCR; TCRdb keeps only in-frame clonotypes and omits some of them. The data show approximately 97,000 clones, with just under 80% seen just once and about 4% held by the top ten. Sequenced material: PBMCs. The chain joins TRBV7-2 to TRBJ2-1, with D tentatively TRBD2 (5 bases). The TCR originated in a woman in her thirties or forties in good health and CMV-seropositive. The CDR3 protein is CASSSPGNEQFF. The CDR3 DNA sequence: TGTGCCAGCAGCTCTCCGGGGAATGAGCAGTTCTTC.